These T cell receptor beta chains were read from a single sample in a study of hypomethylating agent response in myelodysplastic syndrome. Assay used: immunoSEQ multiplex PCR; TCRdb lists only in-frame clones, some missing. The top ten hold about 3.7% of the sample, which has approximately 1,800 clones, roughly 86% seen once. This sample comprised bone marrow, obtained before or after starting hypomethylating agent treatment for myelodysplastic syndrome (not recorded which). These receptors were obtained from a human donor with myelodysplastic syndrome. CDR3s include the opening cysteine and the closing phenylalanine or tryptophan. A D gene is named only where the DNA matches it firmly. A row's size may be missing; if present it is once, few, many or a size class.

CASKIGRNNQPQHF | TGTGCCAGCAAAATCGGGCGGAACAATCAGCCCCAGCATTTT | - | TRBV2 | - | TRBJ1-5
CAISELKNEQFF | TGTGCCATCAGTGAGCTGAAAAATGAGCAGTTCTTC | - | TRBV10-3 | - | TRBJ2-1
CASTGGGWDYEQYF | TGTGCCAGCACTGGGGGCGGGTGGGACTACGAGCAGTACTTC | - | TRBV7-8 | - | TRBJ2-7
CASSAKGQEKYF | TGTGCCAGCAGCGCGAAGGGACAGGAAAAGTACTTC | - | TRBV5-4 | TRBD1 | TRBJ2-4
CASSDGNWQHGYTF | TGTGCCAGCAGTGATGGTAATTGGCAGCATGGCTACACCTTC | few | TRBV2 | - | TRBJ1-2
CATSRDRGLYEQYF | TGTGCCACCAGCAGAGACAGGGGCCTCTACGAGCAGTACTTC | - | TRBV15 | - | TRBJ2-7
CASSISMGLPVSYNEQFF | TGTGCCAGTAGTATATCAATGGGACTCCCTGTAAGTTACAATGAGCAGTTCTTC | - | TRBV19 | - | TRBJ2-1
CASSLVGEVGGELFF | TGTGCCAGCAGCTTGGTTGGGGAAGTGGGAGGGGAGCTGTTTTTT | - | TRBV5-4 | - | TRBJ2-2
CASSVDPRSLDRSTDTQYF | TGTGCCAGCAGCGTAGACCCCCGGAGCCTGGACAGGAGCACAGATACGCAGTATTTT | once | TRBV9 | TRBD1 | TRBJ2-3
CASSRGSAGQFF | TGTGCCAGTAGTAGGGGCTCCGCAGGGCAGTTCTTC | - | TRBV19 | - | TRBJ2-1
CASSKSSSGSYEQYF | TGTGCCAGCAGCAAATCGTCTAGCGGGAGCTACGAGCAGTACTTC | - | TRBV5-4 | TRBD2 | TRBJ2-7
CASSQAGTVPYEQYF | TGCGCCAGCAGCCAAGCCGGGACGGTGCCCTACGAGCAGTACTTC | few | TRBV4-1 | - | TRBJ2-7
CASSLQGDTEAFF | TGTGCCAGCAGCCTACAGGGAGACACTGAAGCTTTCTTT | few | TRBV5-5 | - | TRBJ1-1